This T cell receptor beta chain was identified in a study of blood T cell repertoires in COVID-19. Study information: Collection of acute and convalescent COVID-19 samples took place in the United States, Italy and Spain. The analysed material was cDNA or gDNA that came from T cells, B-cell-depleted T cells, or PBMCs.

Source study methods: Using reference gene primer amplification, nucleated cell counts were estimated. The assay was immunoSEQ multiplex PCR, and TCRdb's table has in-frame clones only and misses some. That table supplies the V and J calls and clone size; D and trimming were determined from the DNA. This table has 200,000 to 250,000 clones, more than 75% appearing once. This CDR3 is built from 18 residues. Germline-derived CDR1 and CDR2 are LNHDA and SQIVND (reference sequence). V shed 5 bases, J shed 4 bases, and the junction held 10 bases outside the gene matches. This clone was seen a few times. The genes are TRBV19 and TRBJ2-4; 14 bases agree with TRBD2. The sample taken for sequencing was peripheral blood. The clonotype comes from a woman between 35 and 50 years old with acute or convalescent COVID-19. The CDR3: CASSSGTSGSHGKNIQYF. CDR3 coding DNA: TGTGCCAGTAGTTCCGGGACTAGCGGGAGTCATGGGAAAAACATTCAGTACTTC.